Listed below are T cell receptor beta chains from one sample, sequenced in a study of T cell repertoires in cytomegalovirus infection. These TCRs are of unknown antigen specificity. TCRdb analysed the reads with MiXCR anew, one entry per CDR3 protein. The sample shows about 500,000 distinct CDR3 sequences, 30% to 35% of them seen only once. The input for sequencing was cultured PBMCs, taken from culture after CMV antigen stimulation. The receptors shown here come from a human donor in good health (CMV status not recorded). Some clones in this sample may be carry-over from other donors' samples. Each CDR3 is given with its conserved first and last residue.

V,CDR3
TRBV19,CASSIGSAAIGGAFF
TRBV4-3,CASRMNRQGNTEAFF
TRBV5-1,CASSLEMGQGNSPLHF
TRBV6-6,CASSYLGLNTDTQYF
TRBV7-2,CASSFGHFGELFF
TRBV15,CATSMGWETQYF
TRBV11-3,CASSLEAWSETQYF
TRBV11-3,CASSRQGTHNEQFF
TRBV6-2/TRBV6-3,CASSYQQEAFF
TRBV12-3/TRBV12-4,CASSLDGGAYEQYF
TRBV10-3,CAIAGTGLIDTQYF
TRBV4-3,CASSQAVGTLSGANVLTF
TRBV5-6,CASSNQGRNGYTF
TRBV4-1,CASSQELDSATDTQYF
TRBV12-3/TRBV12-4,CASSWTGRNYGYTF
TRBV24-1,CATTSAGGAYNEQFF
TRBV5-1,CASSLVGQLYEQYF
TRBV29-1,CSVARGAGTGELFF
TRBV7-6,CASSLRWASQETQYF
TRBV27,CASSPERSTLREQYF
TRBV7-8,CASSLGFQEKLFF
TRBV15,CATSRPNQPQHF
TRBV19,CASGTVQETQYF
TRBV5-4,CASSRVGSGNTIYF
TRBV4-3,CASSQGLFSGSYNEQFF
TRBV6-2/TRBV6-3,CASSRFVSAYQETQYF
TRBV7-2,CASSLDNGPYEQYF